These 10 T cell receptor beta chains share one sample of origin, sequenced in a study of blood T cells in healthy people across ages (dated by TCRdb to about 2015). The method was 5' RACE. TCRdb records Illumina HiSeq 2500 as the sequencer. A second about 7 to 12 cycle PCR used a sample-barcoded 5' primer and a J-beta primer mix. TCRdb reanalyzed the raw reads on its own, using fastp at Q25 for trimming and MiXCR for clone calling, and kept in-frame beta chains. Identical CDR3 protein sequences are pooled into one entry, listed with their most common genes and DNA. This sample gives under 1 million distinct CDR3 sequences in total; 44% of them show up just once. The leading ten clones occupy around 21% of the sample. Sample: blood. Receptors were obtained from a man in his sixties in good health.

This chain joins TRBV6-5 and TRBJ1-2; 8 nucleotides align to TRBD1. CDR1 and CDR2 (germline): MNHEY, SVGAGI. The CDR3 is 14 residues long. V was clipped by 0 bases and J by 8 bases; unmatched bases: 5. Here the CDR3 reads CASSYSRAGGGYTF. In nucleotides, the CDR3 is TGTGCCAGCAGTTACTCGAGGGCAGGGGGCGGCTACACCTTC.

The chain joins TRBV6-1 to TRBJ2-2; TRBD2 matches at 7 bases. The CDR3 runs 14 residues. Germline loops: CDR1 MNHNS, CDR2 SASEGT. Germline trimming cut 4 bases from V and 5 bases from J; bases unmatched to any gene: 4. This CDR3 is CASSGERGTGELFF. CDR3 sequence (DNA): TGTGCCAGCAGTGGAGAGCGGGGAACCGGGGAGCTGTTTTTT.

The V call is TRBV25-1, the J call TRBJ2-5, with 8 bases that match TRBD2. This CDR3 spans 16 amino acids. The germline V gene encodes CDR1 MGHDK and CDR2 SYGVNS. V shed 3 bases, J shed 11 bases, and the junction held 17 bases outside the gene matches. CDR3 sequence (DNA): TGTGCCAGCAGTGAGGGCGGGGGGCGTCACGGGAATGAGCAGTACTTC. The encoded protein is CASSEGGGRHGNEQYF.

This clonotype was counted only a few times. This rearrangement joins TRBV2 to TRBJ2-7; no definite D call. Trimming left V 0 bases short and J 0 bases short, with 9 bases between. The germline CDR1 and CDR2 sequences are SNHLY and FYNNEI. This CDR3 has 15 amino acids. CDR3 in amino acids: CASSEAGVFSYEQYF. CDR3 bases: TGTGCCAGCAGTGAAGCGGGTGTCTTCTCCTACGAGCAGTACTTC.

The J gene is TRBJ1-2, the V gene TRBV29-1; D may be TRBD1 (6 bases). The CDR3 sequence is 11 residues long. The ends were cut back, 7 bases at V and 6 bases at J, with 12 bases in the middle. Germline V lookup: CDR1 SQVTM, CDR2 ANQGSEA. The DNA of the CDR3 is TGCAGCGCGGCAGGGGTTGATGGCTACACCTTC. Its translation: CSAAGVDGYTF.

The chain recombines TRBV3-1 with TRBJ2-7, with 11 bases matching TRBD2. The CDR3 is made up of 13 amino acids. The junction had 11 bases not matched to a gene; V was cut back by 7 bases and J by 12 bases. Germline V gives CDR1 LGHDT, CDR2 YNNKEL (reference sequence). In DNA, the CDR3 is TGTGCCAGCACCGTTACTAGCGGGGGTAATGTGTACTTC. The encoded protein is CASTVTSGGNVYF.

The chain joins TRBV7-2 to TRBJ2-1; TRBD2 aligns across 16 bases. Germline V gene sequence: CDR1 SGHTA, CDR2 FQGNSA. This CDR3 contains 19 residues. V was clipped by 2 bases and J by 7 bases; unmatched bases: 11. This chain's CDR3 is CASSLPPGTSGGARNEQFF. In DNA form, the CDR3 reads TGTGCCAGCAGCTTACCCCCCGGGACTAGCGGGGGGGCCAGAAATGAGCAGTTCTTC.

This rearrangement joins TRBV9 to TRBJ1-6; a weak D match, TRBD1 (5 bases). This CDR3 has 16 residues. V lost 0 bases and J lost 7, with 14 bases in between. CDR1 and CDR2 from the germline V gene are SGDLS and YYNGEE. The CDR3 nucleotides are TGTGCCAGCAGCGTAGAAGGAACTCGGGGCAATTCACCCCTCCACTTT. This codes for CASSVEGTRGNSPLHF.

This clonotype has a handful of counts. The J gene is TRBJ1-2, the V gene TRBV20-1; 7 nucleotides line up with TRBD1. Germline-derived CDR1 and CDR2 are DFQATT and SNEGSKA (reference sequence). Germline trimming cut 3 bases from V and 8 bases from J; bases unmatched to any gene: 9. The CDR3 is 13 residues long. CDR3 bases: TGCAGTGCTAGCCCCGGGACAGCTCGAGGCTACACCTTC. It translates to CSASPGTARGYTF.

The chain joins TRBV6-5 to TRBJ1-5; D gene uncertain. Germline V lookup: CDR1 MNHEY, CDR2 SVGAGI. This CDR3 region has 16 residues. Trimming took 4 bases from V and 3 from J, leaving 16 bases between them. The CDR3 coding sequence is TGTGCCAGCAGTTCACGGAGCCGGGGTAACAATCAGCCCCAGCATTTT. Its protein product is CASSSRSRGNNQPQHF.